The 2 T cell receptor beta chains below all came from one sample that was sequenced in a study of blood T cells in healthy people across ages. The authors ran a second PCR of about 6 to 11 cycles using a sample-barcoded 5' primer and a J-beta primer mix. TCRdb reprocessed the 5' RACE reads with MiXCR, giving one entry per CDR3 protein. The data contain approximately 700,000 distinct CDR3 sequences, roughly 32% of them singletons. Source material: blood. The receptor source for this set is a woman older than 75 in good health.

V usage is TRBV27 and J usage is TRBJ2-7; D might be TRBD1 (7 bases). The V and J ends lost 7 bases and 4 bases respectively, with 20 bases between them. Germline CDR1 reads MNHEY; CDR2 reads SMNVEV (reference sequence). The CDR3 is 15 amino acids. Here the CDR3 DNA reads TGTGCCAGCACCCGAACTGCGGGACAGCCATACGAGCAGTACTTC. Its protein is CASTRTAGQPYEQYF.

Worth noting for this clonotype: The junction shows a germline mismatch at one end, possibly a read error. V usage is TRBV4-2 and J usage is TRBJ2-2; D may match TRBD1 or TRBD2 (6 bases each). This CDR3 region has 16 residues. The germline CDR1 and CDR2 sequences are LGHNA and YNFKEQ. The CDR3 is CASSLEMGGRGGKLFF. The CDR3 DNA follows: TGTGCCAGCAGCCTCGAGATGGGGGGCCGGGGCGGGAAGCTGTTTTTT.